Shown below are 2 T cell receptor beta chains from a single sample sequenced in a study of T cell changes during pregnancy in multiple sclerosis. Sequencing was performed with immunoSEQ multiplex PCR; in TCRdb, only in-frame clones are kept and a portion is missing. Of 65,000 to 95,000 clones listed, 90% to 95% are singletons. The starting material was peripheral blood, obtained after pregnancy. The receptors stem from a female donor in good health, enrolled as a control in a pregnancy study.

The V gene is TRBV7-8, the J gene TRBJ2-7; 7 nucleotides match TRBD2. The CDR3 spans 15 residues. Germline trimming cut 5 bases from V and 2 bases from J; bases unmatched to any gene: 9. Germline CDR1 reads SGHVS; CDR2 reads FQNEAQ. The CDR3 bases are TGTGCCAGCAGCCCGCGGAGCGGGGAGGCCTACGAGCAGTACTTC. Translating gives CASSPRSGEAYEQYF.

This chain links TRBV7-3 with TRBJ2-3; the D is unclear. V was pared by 5 bases and J by 5 bases, with 14 bases between. The V gene's germline CDR1 is SGHTA and CDR2 FQGTGA. The CDR3 consists of 14 residues. The CDR3 nucleotides are TGTGCCAGCAGCCCGGGTTGGTACGAAGATACGCAGTATTTT. Encoded protein: CASSPGWYEDTQYF.